A single sample is the source of the 9 T cell receptor beta chains below, sequenced in a study of shared clonotypes between healthy human individuals. CD8 cells regarded as naive lacked CD45RO, were positively chosen for CCR7, and omitted terminally differentiated effector memory CD45RA+ cells. TCRdb's table, derived via immunoSEQ multiplex PCR, lists solely in-frame clones and lacks some. The table shows 1.5 million to 2.5 million clones, with just under 95% occurring only once. Sequencing was performed on naive CD8+ T cells sorted from blood. All receptors come from a man between 18 and 35 years old in good health.

This rearrangement joins TRBV28 to TRBJ2-7; 7 bases agree with TRBD2. After removal of 5 bases from V and 7 bases from J, the junction contained 14 bases not matched to a gene. Germline loops: CDR1 MDHEN, CDR2 SYDVKM. This CDR3 is 15 amino acids long. The CDR3 nucleotides read TGTGCCAGCAGTCTTGTAGGGGCTAGCGGTAAAGAGCAGTACTTC. The encoded protein is CASSLVGASGKEQYF.

The chain employs TRBV10-3 and TRBJ2-5, with unresolved D. Germline CDR1 ENHRY, CDR2 SYGVKD. V was shortened by 3 bases and J by 4 bases, with 6 bases between the two germline ends. The CDR3 runs to 12 residues. The CDR3 sequence is CAISDQTETQYF. CDR3 DNA sequence: TGTGCCATCAGTGATCAGACAGAGACCCAGTACTTC.

V is TRBV30 and J is TRBJ2-5, with a tentative D call TRBD1 (5 bases). Germline assignment: CDR1 GTSNPN and CDR2 SVGIG (reference sequence). The CDR3 totals 14 residues. Trimming removed 3 bases at V and 4 bases at J, with 15 bases between. The CDR3: CAWSNTGTGETQYF. For the CDR3, the DNA is TGTGCCTGGAGCAACACAGGTACGGGAGAGACCCAGTACTTC.

The chain recombines TRBV5-4 with TRBJ2-1; 9 positions match TRBD2. In germline, CDR1 is SGHNT, CDR2 YYREEE (reference sequence). Unmatched junction bases numbered 2, after V lost 2 bases and J lost 8 bases. The CDR3 is 13 amino acids. DNA of the CDR3: TGTGCCAGCAGCTTTGCGGGGGGGGATGAGCAGTTCTTC. Amino acid sequence: CASSFAGGDEQFF.

Only a few counts were recorded for this clone. The chain uses TRBV10-3 and TRBJ2-2; D remains ambiguous. V was cut by 10 bases and J by 7 bases, with 7 bases left in between. Per germline, CDR1 ENHRY and CDR2 SYGVKD. The CDR3 is 10 residues long. The CDR3 sequence is CASLGGELFF. CDR3 sequence (DNA): TGTGCCAGTCTGGGCGGGGAGCTGTTTTTT.

This chain connects TRBV2 to TRBJ1-5; D is ambiguous. The V end lost 1 base, the J end lost 12 bases, and 16 bases lay between the germline ends. Per germline, CDR1 SNHLY and CDR2 FYNNEI. This CDR3 spans 14 amino acids. As DNA, the CDR3 is TGTGCCAGCAGTGAAGGGGGTCGGGTGGATCACCAGCATTTT. Translation: CASSEGGRVDHQHF.

The rearrangement uses TRBV15 and TRBJ2-7; TRBD2 matches at 7 bases. Trimming cost V 5 bases and J 2 bases; bases outside gene matches: 6. Germline V CDR1 and CDR2: LNHNV, YYDKDF (reference sequence). CDR3 length equals 14 residues. For the CDR3, the DNA is TGTGCCACCAGCCTAGCGGCGGGGGCCTACGAGCAGTACTTC. It encodes CATSLAAGAYEQYF.

V gene TRBV9 combines with J gene TRBJ2-7; D is undetermined. Germline V gene lookup returns CDR1 SGDLS and CDR2 YYNGEE. The CDR3 has 15 residues. Trimming cost V 3 bases and J 2 bases, with 15 bases left between them. CDR3 region: CASSEGPGGTYEQYF. The DNA of the CDR3 is TGTGCCAGCAGCGAGGGCCCCGGCGGCACCTACGAGCAGTACTTC. Drawing the rest from reference TRBV9 and TRBJ2-7, the complete variable domain is DSGVTQTPKHLITATGQRVTLRCSPRSGDLSVYWYQQSLDQGLQFLIQYYNGEERAKGNILERFSAQQFPDLHSELNLSSLELGDSALYFCASSEGPGGTYEQYFGPGTRLTVT.

This chain connects TRBV19 to TRBJ1-2; 8 bases are a match to TRBD1. After removal of 5 bases from V and 4 bases from J, the junction contained 6 bases not matched to a gene. The CDR3 runs to 14 residues. From germline, CDR1 is LNHDA and CDR2 SQIVND (reference sequence). The CDR3 region is CASSFAGGAYGYTF. CDR3 DNA sequence: TGTGCCAGTAGTTTCGCAGGGGGCGCCTATGGCTACACCTTC.